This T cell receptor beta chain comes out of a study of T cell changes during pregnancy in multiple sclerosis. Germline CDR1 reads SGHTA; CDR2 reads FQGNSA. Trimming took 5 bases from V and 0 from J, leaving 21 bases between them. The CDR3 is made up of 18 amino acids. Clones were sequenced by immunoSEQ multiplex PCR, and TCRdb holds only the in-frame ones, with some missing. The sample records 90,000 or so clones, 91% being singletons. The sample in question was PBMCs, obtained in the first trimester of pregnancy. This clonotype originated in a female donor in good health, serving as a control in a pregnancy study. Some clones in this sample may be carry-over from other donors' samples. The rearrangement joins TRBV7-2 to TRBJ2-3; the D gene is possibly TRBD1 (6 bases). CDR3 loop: CASSLIEARGLSTDTQYF. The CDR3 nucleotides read TGTGCCAGCAGCCTCATTGAGGCCAGGGGTTTGAGCACAGATACGCAGTATTTT.